The 27 T cell receptor beta chains below all came from one sample that was sequenced in a study of blood T cell repertoires in COVID-19. Repertoires were generated with immunoSEQ multiplex PCR, while TCRdb's copy carries only in-frame clones and drops some. The table records 80,000 to 100,000 clones, 60% to 85% of them present only once. Sequenced: peripheral blood. Receptors originate from a human donor in a cohort sampled during active COVID-19.

V is TRBV3-1 (or the pseudogene TRBV3-2) and J is TRBJ2-5, with 14 nucleotides matching TRBD2. Trimming at V came to 1 base and at J to 3 bases, leaving 1 base not matched to a gene. The CDR3 has 16 residues. Germline CDR1 is LGHDT and CDR2 is YNNKEL (reference sequence). Here the CDR3 DNA reads TGTGCCAGCAGCCAAGGACTAGCGGGGGGGGAAGAGACCCAGTACTTC. It codes for CASSQGLAGGEETQYF.

The V gene is TRBV20-1, the J gene TRBJ2-1, with a tentative D call TRBD2 (6 bases). The length of the CDR3 is 11 residues. Per the germline V gene, CDR1 is DFQATT and CDR2 is SNEGSKA (reference sequence). Trimming left V 5 bases short and J 9 bases short, with 11 bases between. CDR3 bases: TGCAGTGCTCGACGGGACTTTGAGCAGTTCTTC. This gives the protein CSARRDFEQFF.

The V call is TRBV6-5, the J call TRBJ1-6; unclear D gene. CDR1 is MNHEY, CDR2 SVGAGI, per germline. The V end was cut by 0 bases, the J end by 7 bases, with 10 bases between. The CDR3 sequence is 15 residues long. CDR3 in DNA: TGTGCCAGCAGTTACTCCGCGGATCCAAATTCACCCCTCCACTTT. Protein product: CASSYSADPNSPLHF.

The chain has TRBV24-1 and TRBJ2-1; TRBD1 matches 10 bases. This CDR3 region has 16 residues. The germline V gene has CDR1 KGHDR and CDR2 SFDVKD. After removal of 1 base from V and 7 bases from J, the junction contained 6 bases not matched to a gene. Here the CDR3 reads CATSDLGDRGRNEQFF. The CDR3 DNA is TGTGCCACCAGTGATTTAGGAGACAGGGGGCGGAATGAGCAGTTCTTC.

V is TRBV28 and J is TRBJ2-1, with 15 bases identical to TRBD2. The V gene end was trimmed by 5 bases and the J gene end by 10 bases; junction bases not matched to a gene: 6. The CDR3 has 15 amino acids. The germline gives CDR1 MDHEN, CDR2 SYDVKM. The chain's CDR3 is CASSLGTSGGREQFF. The CDR3 nucleotides are TGTGCCAGCAGTCTCGGGACTAGCGGGGGGAGGGAGCAGTTCTTC.

The rearrangement uses TRBV5-8 and TRBJ2-4; D is possibly TRBD2 (5 bases). V lost 1 base to trimming and J lost 8 bases, with 10 bases between them. The CDR3 has 13 residues. CDR1 and CDR2 (germline): SGHTS, YDEGEE. Here the CDR3 DNA reads TGTGCCAGCAGCTTGTGGGAGTGGGACATTCAGTACTTC. Protein sequence: CASSLWEWDIQYF.

This clone was seen only a few times. The chain employs TRBV21-1 and TRBJ2-1; the D call in the table, TRBD2, was not verified against the DNA. TRBV21-1 is described as a pseudogene. The CDR3 runs 16 residues. The CDR3 spells CASSKGPSGAYNEQFF. CDR3 in DNA: TGTGCCAGCAGCAAAGGCCCTAGCGGAGCCTACAATGAGCAGTTCTTC.

This clone came up a few times. The rearrangement joins TRBV7-9 to TRBJ1-5; D unclear. The CDR3 loop spans 12 amino acids. Trimming took 5 bases from V and 2 from J, leaving 4 bases between them. The germline CDR1 and CDR2 sequences are SEHNR and FQNEAQ (reference sequence). Here the CDR3 DNA reads TGTGCCAGCAGCCGAGGCAATCAGCCCCAGCATTTT. It translates to CASSRGNQPQHF.

This chain joins TRBV30 and TRBJ2-1, with a possible D match to TRBD2 (6 bases). The CDR3 is 15 residues long. V was cut by 5 bases and J by 0 bases, with 14 bases left in between. From germline, CDR1 is GTSNPN and CDR2 SVGIG (reference sequence). CDR3 sequence (DNA): TGTGCCTGGGGGAGGCGGGTGAGCTCCTACAATGAGCAGTTCTTC. Amino acid sequence: CAWGRRVSSYNEQFF.

This sequence joins TRBV11-3 and TRBJ2-5; D unresolved. V lost 5 bases to trimming and J lost 1 base, with 8 bases between them. The germline V gene has CDR1 SGHNT and CDR2 YENEEA. This CDR3 contains 13 residues. CDR3 amino acids: CASSQNFQETQYF. Here the CDR3 DNA reads TGTGCCAGCAGCCAGAATTTCCAAGAGACCCAGTACTTC.

This rearrangement joins TRBV6-1 to TRBJ1-5; 7 positions match TRBD1. Germline V gene lookup returns CDR1 MNHNS and CDR2 SASEGT. V trimming: 1 base; J trimming: 0 bases; junction bases outside the gene matches: 12. The CDR3 has 19 residues. The CDR3 reads CASSEGGAGGLLSNQPQHF. In DNA form, the CDR3 reads TGTGCCAGCAGTGAAGGAGGGGCAGGGGGTCTACTTAGCAATCAGCCCCAGCATTTT.

This clone was detected only a few times. The CDR3 DNA reads as TGCAGCGTGACACCGACAGGGTGGGTAGATGGCTACACCTTC. Its protein product is CSVTPTGWVDGYTF. The chain uses TRBV29-1 and TRBJ1-2, with TRBD1 matching 7 bases. J was trimmed by 6 bases and V by 6 bases; bases with no gene match: 13. The CDR3 covers 14 residues. Germline V gives CDR1 SQVTM, CDR2 ANQGSEA.

The V and J genes are TRBV9 and TRBJ1-4; TRBD1 aligns across 7 bases. CDR1 is SGDLS and CDR2 is YYNGEE in the germline V gene. V trimming: 2 bases; J trimming: 0 bases; junction bases outside the gene matches: 4. The length of the CDR3 is 16 residues. CDR3 sequence (DNA): TGTGCCAGCAGCGTCGGCGGGACAGCAACTAATGAAAAACTGTTTTTT. Translated: CASSVGGTATNEKLFF.

The rearrangement joins TRBV4-1 to TRBJ1-2; a weak D match, TRBD1 (6 bases). The germline gives CDR1 MGHRA, CDR2 YSYEKL. V was pared by 0 bases and J by 4 bases, with 12 bases between. The CDR3 has 15 residues. This CDR3 is CASSQDQRGGYGYTF. The CDR3 DNA reads TGCGCCAGCAGCCAAGATCAGAGAGGGGGCTATGGCTACACCTTC.

The DNA of the CDR3 is TGTGCCAGCAGTGAAGGGCAGGGGGCCACTGAAGCTTTCTTT. Translated, it gives CASSEGQGATEAFF. J is TRBJ1-1 and V is TRBV6-1; TRBD1 matches at 8 bases. Trimming took 1 base from V and 4 from J; bases not matched to a gene: 2. In germline, CDR1 is MNHNS, CDR2 SASEGT. CDR3 length: 14 amino acids.

This clone was counted a few times. The chain links TRBV6-1 to TRBJ2-5; maybe TRBD1 (5 bases). Germline V CDR1 and CDR2: MNHNS, SASEGT. Trimming took 3 bases from V and 7 from J, leaving 12 bases between them. This CDR3 has 13 amino acids. DNA of the CDR3: TGTGCCAGCAGTGACAGGGTGGTAGGGACCCAGTACTTC. Translated, it gives CASSDRVVGTQYF.

The V call is TRBV24-1, the J call TRBJ2-2, with D maybe TRBD2 (5 bases). The CDR3 covers 16 residues. The V end lost 3 bases, the J end lost 1 base, and 11 bases lay between the germline ends. Germline CDR1 reads KGHDR; CDR2 reads SFDVKD. CDR3 nucleotide sequence: TGTGCCACCAGTGATCGACTACAGAAGAACACCGGGGAGCTGTTTTTT. It encodes CATSDRLQKNTGELFF.

The chain recombines TRBV30 with TRBJ1-1; TRBD1 is a possible D gene (6 bases). Trimming removed 3 bases from V and 7 bases from J, with 12 bases in between. CDR3 length: 12 residues. CDR1 GTSNPN and CDR2 SVGIG come from the germline V gene (reference sequence). CDR3 bases: TGTGCCTGGAGGGGGGCGAAGGGTGAAGCTTTCTTT. The encoded protein is CAWRGAKGEAFF.

The chain joins TRBV7-8 to TRBJ2-7; the match to TRBD1 covers 7 bases. Germline assignment: CDR1 SGHVS and CDR2 FQNEAQ. The CDR3 runs to 14 residues. Trimming removed 5 bases from V and 2 bases from J; junction bases left unmatched: 6. In DNA form, the CDR3 reads TGTGCCAGCAGCCCGACAGGGACGACCTACGAGCAGTACGTC. This sequence encodes CASSPTGTTYEQYV.

V is TRBV11-3 and J is TRBJ2-3; 14 positions agree with TRBD2. There are 16 residues in the CDR3. The germline V gene encodes CDR1 SGHNT and CDR2 YENEEA. J was trimmed by 8 bases and V by 5 bases; bases with no gene match: 9. CDR3 bases: TGTGCCAGCAGCGCGGGACTAGCGGGAGATTTGGGTACGCAGTATTTT. Translated: CASSAGLAGDLGTQYF. Full variable domain (outside the CDR3, taken from reference TRBV11-3 and TRBJ2-3): EAGVVQSPRYKIIEKKQPVAFWCNPISGHNTLYWYLQNLGQGPELLIRYENEEAVDDSQLPKDRFSAERLKGVDSTLKIQPAELGDSAVYLCASSAGLAGDLGTQYFGPGTRLTVL.

This chain connects TRBV9 to TRBJ1-1; tentative D call: TRBD1 (6 bases). From germline, CDR1 is SGDLS and CDR2 YYNGEE. This CDR3 has 14 amino acids. The V end was cut by 2 bases, the J end by 4 bases, with 12 bases between. DNA for the CDR3: TGTGCCAGCAGCGTTTCAGGGGAAATCACTGAAGCTTTCTTT. Amino acids: CASSVSGEITEAFF.

The V gene is TRBV19, the J gene TRBJ1-2; 11 bases line up with TRBD1. This CDR3 is built from 16 residues. Trimming took 4 bases from V and 4 from J; bases not matched to a gene: 8. Germline V lookup: CDR1 LNHDA, CDR2 SQIVND (reference sequence). The CDR3 spells CASSTLDRGRSYGYTF. The DNA for the CDR3 is TGTGCCAGTAGTACTCTGGACAGGGGGCGTAGCTATGGCTACACCTTC. Complete variable domain (other parts from reference TRBV19 and TRBJ1-2): DGGITQSPKYLFRKEGQNVTLSCEQNLNHDAMYWYRQDPGQGLRLIYYSQIVNDFQKGDIAEGYSVSREKKESFPLTVTSAQKNPTAFYLCASSTLDRGRSYGYTFGSGTRLTVV.

This chain links TRBV7-8 with TRBJ2-5; 9 bases align to TRBD1. Germline V lookup: CDR1 SGHVS, CDR2 FQNEAQ. V shed 4 bases and J 4 bases; nucleotides not matched to a gene: 13. The CDR3 is 17 residues long. For the CDR3, the DNA is TGTGCCAGCAGCTCCAAGCTGAAGGGACAGGGAATAGAGACCCAGTACTTC. Its protein is CASSSKLKGQGIETQYF.

This chain uses TRBV10-3 with TRBJ2-1; weak D call: TRBD2 (7 bases). Per germline, CDR1 ENHRY and CDR2 SYGVKD. This CDR3 comprises 16 residues. Trimming took off 0 bases at V and 7 bases at J, with 16 bases between the two ends. As DNA, the CDR3 is TGTGCCATCAGTGAGTCGAACGGGGGGCCGGGAAATGAGCAGTTCTTC. Protein: CAISESNGGPGNEQFF.

The gene calls are TRBV4-1 and TRBJ2-2; no clear D gene. The CDR3 length is 12 residues. Germline V lookup: CDR1 MGHRA, CDR2 YSYEKL. V was cut by 3 bases and J by 4 bases, with 3 bases left in between. The CDR3, as DNA: TGCGCCAGCAGCCACAGCACCGGGGAGCTGTTTTTT. Translated: CASSHSTGELFF.

This chain joins TRBV6-1 and TRBJ1-1, with 8 nucleotides matching TRBD1. Germline-derived CDR1 and CDR2 are MNHNS and SASEGT. The J segment lost 1 base and the V segment lost 3 bases, leaving 4 bases of the junction unmatched. CDR3 length: 15 residues. The CDR3 spells CASSDAGQGNTEAFF. The CDR3, as DNA: TGTGCCAGCAGTGATGCTGGACAGGGGAACACTGAAGCTTTCTTT.

The rearrangement joins TRBV5-5 to TRBJ2-7, with 8 bases matching TRBD1. The CDR3 is 13 residues long. V lost 7 bases and J lost 2; bases outside the gene matches: 5. In germline, CDR1 is SGHKS, CDR2 YYEKEE (reference sequence). The CDR3 loop is CASADRGTYEQYF. DNA for the CDR3: TGTGCCAGCGCCGACAGGGGAACCTACGAGCAGTACTTC.